This T cell receptor beta chain originates from a study of TIL therapy for anti-PD-1-resistant metastatic lung cancer. Sequencing used immunoSEQ v3. Data came from immunoSEQ multiplex PCR; TCRdb stores just in-frame clones and leaves some out. The table records about 50,000 clones, roughly 70% of them present only once. V was clipped by 0 bases and J by 2 bases, with 1 base between them. Germline V lookup: CDR1 GTSNPN, CDR2 SVGIG (reference sequence). CDR3 length: 11 residues. Documented time point: pre-treatment sample, taken before nivolumab and TIL therapy. Tumor tissue came from excised metastases, mostly pleural nodules or supraclavicular lymph nodes. This clone has more than one count but fewer than ten.

This chain links TRBV30 with TRBJ1-1; D ambiguous. Sequences were derived from tumor tissue, sampled at baseline. The receptor comes from a person between 25 and 79 years old with non-small cell lung cancer. In nucleotides, the CDR3 is TGTGCCTGGAGTGTAAACACTGAAGCTTTCTTT. Protein product: CAWSVNTEAFF.